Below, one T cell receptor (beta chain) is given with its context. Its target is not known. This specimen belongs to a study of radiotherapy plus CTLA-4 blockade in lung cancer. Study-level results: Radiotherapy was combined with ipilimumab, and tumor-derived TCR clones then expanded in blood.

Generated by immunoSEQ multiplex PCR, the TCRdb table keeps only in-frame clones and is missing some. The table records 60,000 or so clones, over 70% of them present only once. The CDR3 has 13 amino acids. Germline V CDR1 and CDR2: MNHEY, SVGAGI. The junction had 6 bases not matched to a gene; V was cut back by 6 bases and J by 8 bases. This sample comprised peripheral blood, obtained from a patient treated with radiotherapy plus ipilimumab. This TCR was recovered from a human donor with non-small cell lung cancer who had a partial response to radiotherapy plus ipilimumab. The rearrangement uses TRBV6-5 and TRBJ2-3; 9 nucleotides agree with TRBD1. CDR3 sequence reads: CASSRPGQGTQYF. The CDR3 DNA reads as TGTGCCAGCAGCAGGCCGGGACAGGGTACGCAGTATTTT.